This entry describes one TCR beta chain. V was shortened by 6 bases and J by 5 bases, with 11 bases between the two germline ends. Germline CDR1 reads KGHSH; CDR2 reads LQKENI. The length of the CDR3 is 14 residues. The data were taken from a study of blood T cell repertoires in COVID-19. Profiling relied on immunoSEQ multiplex PCR, and the TCRdb table lists in-frame clones only, not all of them. Seen here are around 26,000 clones, roughly 92% observed once, and the top ten hold roughly 2%. The chain recombines TRBV18 with TRBJ1-6; no definite D call. This receptor was taken from a human donor in a cohort sampled during active COVID-19. Sequencing was carried out using peripheral blood. The CDR3 region is CASSPRRNNSPLHF. CDR3 sequence (DNA): TGTGCCAGCTCCCCCCGGAGAAATAATTCACCCCTCCACTTT.